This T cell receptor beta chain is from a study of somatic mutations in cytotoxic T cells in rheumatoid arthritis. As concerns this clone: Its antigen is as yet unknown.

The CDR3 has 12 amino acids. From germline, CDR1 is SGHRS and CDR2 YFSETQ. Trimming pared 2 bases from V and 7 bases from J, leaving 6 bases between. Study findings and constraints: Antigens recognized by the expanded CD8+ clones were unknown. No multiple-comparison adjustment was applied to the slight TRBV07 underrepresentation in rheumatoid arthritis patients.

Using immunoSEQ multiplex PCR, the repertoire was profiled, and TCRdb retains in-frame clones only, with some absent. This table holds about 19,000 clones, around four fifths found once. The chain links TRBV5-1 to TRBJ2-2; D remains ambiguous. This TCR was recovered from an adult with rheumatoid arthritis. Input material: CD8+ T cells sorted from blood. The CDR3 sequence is CASSFRGGELFF. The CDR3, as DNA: TGCGCCAGCAGCTTTCGAGGCGGGGAGCTGTTTTTT.